The sequence of this T cell receptor (beta chain) was determined in a study of molecular identifiers for immune sequencing clone quantification. TCRdb reprocessed the PCR reads with MiXCR, giving one entry per CDR3 protein. The sample has tens of thousands of distinct CDR3 sequences; approximately 23% are singletons. The V gene lost 6 bases and the J gene lost 9 bases, with 9 bases spanning the gap. This CDR3 comprises 11 residues. This clonotype was counted a few times. The chain recombines TRBV12-3 or TRBV12-4 with TRBJ1-3, with D unclear. The receptor comes from a human donor in good health. Some libraries in this study had Jurkat cell RNA spiked in. Sample: naive CD8+ T cells from blood, with Jurkat cell RNA spiked in. Noted subset: FACS-sorted CD8+CD4-CCR7+CD45RA+ naive T cells. CDR3 DNA: TGTGCCAGCAGAAAGGAGGTCACCATATATTTT. It yields the protein CASRKEVTIYF.